This TCR beta chain was captured by sequencing in a study of blood T cell repertoires in COVID-19 (dated by TCRdb to the early 2020s). Some background on the complete study: Collaborator samples came from the United States, Italy and Spain and covered acute and convalescent phases of COVID-19. The prospective study material was composed of cDNA or gDNA derived from T cells, B-cell-depleted T cells, or PBMCs. Deeply sampled blood TCRbeta repertoires from subjects exposed to, actively infected with, or recovered from COVID-19 were included in the dataset. The repertoires were released in a freely available public database intended as a resource for research on the immune response to SARS-CoV-2. The samples were drawn from two sources: the first 160 participants of the ongoing ImmuneRACE study, and some 1,300 subjects contributed by 6 global collaborators. Nearly every sample came with metadata listing a de-identified subject ID, COVID-19 status, age in years and sex. Where HLA class I and class II types were available, the types were taken from metadata supplied by the sample provider, not from assay-based typing. The investigation overall reported the following: The quantity of clinical and demographic metadata differed by source and by participant and was supplied without curation.

Each collaborating institution followed its own protocols to collect whole blood in K2EDTA tubes. Collaborator samples were shipped for TCRbeta analysis as frozen whole blood, isolated PBMCs, or DNA extracted from either sample type. Clipping removes 2 bases from V and 3 bases from J, with 9 as the unmatched junction base count. CDR1 is given as MNHEY and CDR2 as SMNVEV, both from the germline V gene (reference sequence). The CDR3 has 18 amino acids, counting the end cysteine and phenylalanine. CDR3 DNA only is kept here, 54 bases in frame from base 1. The immunoSEQ Assay, a bias-controlled multiplex PCR, was used to amplify TCRbeta CDR3 regions from genomic DNA. The source study handled its data this way. The number of nucleated cells in each sample was estimated from the amplification of reference gene primers within the assay. Sequence reads were collapsed and filtered to measure the absolute abundance of every unique TCRbeta CDR3 rearrangement. For each sample, productive Simpson clonality was calculated as the square root of Simpson's diversity index across productive rearrangements. TCRdb provides this immuneACCESS table in a form limited to in-frame rearrangements. Some clones are lacking; in checked studies, under half of them reflect an unresolved V gene, and why the rest are absent is not known. Clone size and the V and J calls come from that table; the DNA yielded D and trimming. In all, the sample holds about 56,000 clones, and around 90% of those were seen once. Roughly 4% of the sample is held by the ten biggest clonotypes.

Points on this clone: It lacks a known antigen. It has no much larger one-base neighbor in the sample; base qualities were not kept.

The sample comprised peripheral blood. The TCR sequence derives from a man in his fifties with active COVID-19. The sequence joins TRBV27 to TRBJ2-1; 11 central bases correspond to TRBD2. The CDR3 amino acid sequence is: CASSLIPLAGGSYNEQFF. The DNA is as follows: TGTGCCAGCAGTTTAATCCCTCTAGCGGGGGGAAGCTACAATGAGCAGTTCTTC.